This entry concerns a single T cell receptor (beta chain). The antigen is undetermined. Genes and germline come from the mouse. The read stops 1 residue short of the end of the CDR3; the missing end is completed from the germline J gene. V was shortened by 5 bases and J by 0 bases, with 8 bases between the two germline ends. Germline CDR1 reads SGHSA; CDR2 reads FRNQAP. This CDR3 is built from 14 residues. These data come from a study of tissue T cells after allogeneic stem cell transplantation. Documented time point: mouse harvest day 7 after allogeneic transplant. The graft held 10^6 splenic CD5+ T cells and 10^7 T-cell-depleted bone marrow cells. This mouse GVHD model was MHC-mismatched B6 to BALB/c, profiled day 7 or 14. Points from the study as a whole: Shared clones across patients were few; motif clustering revealed tissue-specific shared signatures.

Assay: immunoSEQ multiplex PCR; the TCRdb copy retains only in-frame clones and omits some. The sample shows 6,000 to 7,000 clones, around 40% of them seen only once. Sequencing was performed on skin. The TCR originated in a female BALB/c mouse given C57BL/6 T cells with graft-versus-host disease after an allogeneic hematopoietic cell transplant. The rearrangement joins TRBV16 to TRBJ1-3; a possible D gene is TRBD1 (5 bases). CDR3 sequence reads: CASSRQTSGNTLYF. The covered CDR3 bases are TGTGCAAGCAGCCGACAGACTTCTGGAAATACGCTCTAT.